The 31 T cell receptor beta chains below all came from one sample that was sequenced in a study of T-cell memory formation after mild COVID-19. TCRdb re-called the 5' RACE reads with MiXCR, one entry per CDR3 protein. The sample has about 310,000 distinct CDR3 sequences, approximately 20% seen once; the top ten hold roughly 21%. Sequencing was carried out using PBMCs or a T cell subset sorted from them (not recorded which). The receptors derive from a man younger than 35 who had mild COVID-19 (a few samples of this study predate the infection). Cell type and time point are not known.

This clonotype was detected only a few times. J is TRBJ2-5 and V is TRBV7-2; 16 nucleotides match TRBD2. The CDR3 spans 18 residues. The germline CDR1 and CDR2 sequences are SGHTA and FQGNSA. The trim removed 4 bases at V and 5 bases at J, leaving 10 bases unmatched. The CDR3 spells CASSSAGTSGGALETQYF. Written as DNA, the CDR3 is TGTGCCAGCAGCTCGGCCGGGACTAGCGGGGGGGCCTTGGAGACCCAGTACTTC.

This clonotype was observed a handful of times. The chain uses TRBV3-1 and TRBJ1-1; D is ambiguous. Germline loops: CDR1 LGHDT, CDR2 YNNKEL (reference sequence). V lost 3 bases and J 1 base, leaving 9 bases between the germline ends. This CDR3 spans 14 amino acids. The CDR3 loop reads CASSQVLSNTEAFF. The CDR3 nucleotides read TGTGCCAGCAGCCAGGTGTTATCGAACACTGAAGCTTTCTTT.

In DNA form, the CDR3 reads TGTGCCAGCAGCGTGCAGGGTAGCACTGAAGCTTTCTTT. This translates into CASSVQGSTEAFF. The J gene is TRBJ1-1, the V gene TRBV9; a weak D match, TRBD1 (5 bases). The germline CDR1 and CDR2 sequences are SGDLS and YYNGEE. The CDR3 sequence is 13 residues long. Trimming cost V 2 bases and J 4 bases, with 9 bases left between them.

The rearrangement uses TRBV5-1 and TRBJ2-3; 7 positions match TRBD1. Per germline, CDR1 SGHRS and CDR2 YFSETQ. The CDR3 loop spans 14 amino acids. V shed 7 bases and J 3 bases; nucleotides not matched to a gene: 8. CDR3 protein: CASGARGRTDTQYF. The DNA for the CDR3 is TGCGCCAGCGGGGCGAGGGGGCGGACAGATACGCAGTATTTT.

The V gene is TRBV2, the J gene TRBJ2-5; the match to TRBD1 covers 11 bases. The length of the CDR3 is 14 residues. Per germline, CDR1 SNHLY and CDR2 FYNNEI. V shed 6 bases and J 8 bases; nucleotides not matched to a gene: 8. CDR3 in amino acids: CASRKPGQGVTQYF. In nucleotides, the CDR3 is TGTGCCAGCAGAAAGCCGGGACAGGGGGTCACCCAGTACTTC. The full variable domain, with the rest looked up from reference TRBV2 and TRBJ2-5, is EPEVTQTPSHQVTQMGQEVILRCVPISNHLYFYWYRQILGQKVEFLVSFYNNEISEKSEIFDDQFSVERPDGSNFTLKIRSTKLEDSAMYFCASRKPGQGVTQYFGPGTRLLVL.

V is TRBV5-5 and J is TRBJ1-2; D uncertain. The V and J ends lost 0 bases and 4 bases respectively, with 13 bases between them. Germline CDR1 reads SGHKS; CDR2 reads YYEKEE (reference sequence). CDR3 length: 15 amino acids. CDR3 in DNA: TGTGCCAGCAGCTTGGACGACACCTCCCCCTATGGCTACACCTTC. This gives the protein CASSLDDTSPYGYTF.

This clonotype was found a few times. This chain links TRBV4-1 with TRBJ2-5; 10 bases line up with TRBD1. V was clipped by 0 bases and J by 3 bases; unmatched bases: 4. Germline-derived CDR1 and CDR2 are MGHRA and YSYEKL. CDR3 length equals 16 residues. The chain's CDR3 is CASSQDSGTGEETQYF. The CDR3, as DNA: TGCGCCAGCAGCCAAGATTCGGGGACAGGGGAAGAGACCCAGTACTTC.

The rearrangement links TRBV6-2 or TRBV6-3 to TRBJ2-3, with 15 bases identical to TRBD2. CDR1 is MNHEY and CDR2 is SVGEGT in the germline V gene. There are 19 residues in the CDR3. The junction had 14 bases not matched to a gene; V was cut back by 8 bases and J by 2 bases. In DNA form, the CDR3 reads TGTGCCAGCGAAACCGGGACTAGCGGGGGGTCTTCAATCACAGATACGCAGTATTTT. Translating it yields CASETGTSGGSSITDTQYF.

The chain has TRBV6-2 or TRBV6-3 and TRBJ2-1; 8 positions agree with TRBD1. CDR1 MNHEY and CDR2 SVGEGT come from the germline V gene. V lost 5 bases to trimming and J lost 5 bases; unmatched junction nucleotides: 8. This CDR3 is built from 15 residues. The DNA of the CDR3 is TGTGCCAGCAGTCGACAGGGGCCGCCTAACAATGAGCAGTTCTTC. Translating it yields CASSRQGPPNNEQFF.

The CDR3 protein is CASSLNRGYYGYTF. For the CDR3, the DNA is TGTGCCAGCAGCTTAAACAGGGGCTACTATGGCTACACCTTC. The rearrangement joins TRBV7-9 to TRBJ1-2; 7 bases line up with TRBD1. Germline CDR1 SEHNR, CDR2 FQNEAQ (reference sequence). The junction had 3 bases not matched to a gene; V was cut back by 2 bases and J by 3 bases. The CDR3 is 14 residues long.

This clonotype was seen at least ten times. The chain links TRBV2 to TRBJ2-4; the D is unclear. V lost 10 bases, J lost 12 bases, and 19 bases lay in between. The germline CDR1 and CDR2 sequences are SNHLY and FYNNEI. The CDR3 spans 12 residues. CDR3 bases: TGTGCCATCGCTCTTACGGAGACAACTCAGTACTTC. It specifies CAIALTETTQYF.

This chain joins TRBV29-1 and TRBJ1-2, with D possibly matching TRBD1 (6 bases). Trimming took off 6 bases at V and 6 bases at J, with 11 bases between the two ends. The CDR3 totals 11 residues. Germline V CDR1 and CDR2: SQVTM, ANQGSEA. The CDR3 DNA sequence: TGCAGCGTCACAGGGTTCGATGGCTACACCTTC. It is translated as CSVTGFDGYTF.

The rearrangement links TRBV20-1 to TRBJ1-2; TRBD1 matches at 10 bases. Germline trimming cut 4 bases from V and 1 base from J; bases unmatched to any gene: 6. Germline V lookup: CDR1 DFQATT, CDR2 SNEGSKA (reference sequence). The CDR3 is 15 residues long. CDR3 nucleotide sequence: TGCAGTGCTACCCGACAGGGGGCGGGTAACTATGGCTACACCTTC. The encoded protein is CSATRQGAGNYGYTF.

In this sample, this clonotype turned up a few times. The chain employs TRBV2 and TRBJ2-7; 11 positions match TRBD1. Germline V gene data show CDR1 as SNHLY and CDR2 as FYNNEI. This CDR3 contains 13 residues. Losses at the gene ends were 7 bases for V and 3 bases for J; bases not matched to a gene: 2. DNA of the CDR3: TGTGCCAGCAAGGACAGGGGGCTCTACGAGCAGTACTTC. This sequence encodes CASKDRGLYEQYF. The full variable domain, with the rest looked up from reference TRBV2 and TRBJ2-7, is EPEVTQTPSHQVTQMGQEVILRCVPISNHLYFYWYRQILGQKVEFLVSFYNNEISEKSEIFDDQFSVERPDGSNFTLKIRSTKLEDSAMYFCASKDRGLYEQYFGPGTRLTVT.

The V call is TRBV28, the J call TRBJ2-7; D gene unclear. The CDR3 contains 12 residues. CDR1 is MDHEN, CDR2 SYDVKM, per germline. V was cut by 9 bases and J by 4 bases, with 13 bases left in between. CDR3 DNA: TGTGCCAGTGGTTCTAGGTGGTACGAGCAGTACGTC. Its protein is CASGSRWYEQYV.

This clonotype occurred a few times. The chain combines TRBV20-1 with TRBJ2-7; 9 positions agree with TRBD1. CDR1 DFQATT and CDR2 SNEGSKA come from the germline V gene (reference sequence). CDR3 length: 14 residues. J gave up 4 bases and V 3 bases, and 7 bases lay outside the gene matches. The CDR3 nucleotides read TGCAGTGCTAGGTCAGGACAGGGGTCTTACGAGCAGTACTTC. Translated: CSARSGQGSYEQYF.

In this sample, this clonotype turned up a few times. This chain uses TRBV15 with TRBJ2-7, with D maybe TRBD2 (6 bases). The CDR3 covers 14 residues. Germline CDR1 is LNHNV and CDR2 is YYDKDF (reference sequence). The V and J ends lost 3 bases and 6 bases respectively, with 15 bases between them. The DNA for the CDR3 is TGTGCCACCAGCAGCCGAGGTCCGGGGGTCGAGCAGTACGTC. Protein product: CATSSRGPGVEQYV.

This clonotype was seen many times. This sequence joins TRBV27 and TRBJ2-7, with 7 bases lining up with TRBD1. The CDR3 extends over 16 amino acids. Germline V gene data show CDR1 as MNHEY and CDR2 as SMNVEV (reference sequence). With V trimmed by 3 bases and J by 2 bases, 10 bases remained unmatched. This chain's CDR3 is CASSFLLGTEAYEQYV. CDR3 DNA: TGTGCCAGCAGTTTCCTCTTGGGGACAGAGGCCTACGAGCAGTACGTC.

This clonotype was detected only a few times. The chain links TRBV5-1 to TRBJ2-5; D is uncertain. The V gene's germline CDR1 is SGHRS and CDR2 YFSETQ. CDR3 size: 15 residues. V was cut by 0 bases and J by 0 bases, with 9 bases left in between. CDR3: CASSLAIGNQETQYF. The CDR3, as DNA: TGCGCCAGCAGCTTGGCCATTGGCAACCAAGAGACCCAGTACTTC.

This clonotype was detected only a few times. The chain combines TRBV7-8 with TRBJ2-7, with D uncertain. This CDR3 spans 14 amino acids. Germline V gene lookup returns CDR1 SGHVS and CDR2 FQNEAQ. V was shortened by 1 base and J by 2 bases, with 9 bases between the two germline ends. CDR3: CASSLEGGPYEQYV. The CDR3, as DNA: TGTGCCAGCAGCTTAGAGGGCGGACCCTACGAGCAGTACGTC.

The table lists this clonotype with a few counts. This chain connects TRBV12-3 or TRBV12-4 to TRBJ1-4; 7 nucleotides align to TRBD1. The CDR3 runs 15 residues. Germline trimming cut 5 bases from V and 0 bases from J; bases unmatched to any gene: 3. CDR3 in DNA: TGTGCCAGCAGTCTTACAGGGGCAACTAATGAAAAACTGTTTTTT. It codes for CASSLTGATNEKLFF.

This clonotype has a handful of counts. The chain is built from TRBV25-1 and TRBJ2-1; D possibly matches TRBD1 or TRBD2 (5 bases each). CDR3 length: 16 residues. Trimming took 3 bases from V and 1 from J, leaving 13 bases between them. CDR1 is MGHDK and CDR2 is SYGVNS in the germline V gene. The DNA of the CDR3 is TGTGCCAGCAGTGAGTCCGGGACCGTATCCTACAATGAGCAGTTCTTC. Amino acids: CASSESGTVSYNEQFF.

This clonotype was observed a few times. The rearrangement links TRBV5-1 to TRBJ2-7, with 9 bases lining up with TRBD1. Looked up from germline, CDR1 is SGHRS and CDR2 is YFSETQ. The J segment lost 6 bases and the V segment lost 0 bases, leaving 10 bases of the junction unmatched. The CDR3 spans 16 residues. The CDR3 loop is CASSLAPDRGGGEQYF. In DNA, the CDR3 is TGCGCCAGCAGCTTGGCCCCCGACAGGGGGGGAGGCGAGCAGTACTTC.

This rearrangement joins TRBV4-2 to TRBJ1-2; TRBD1 matches 7 bases. The germline V gene encodes CDR1 LGHNA and CDR2 YNFKEQ. The CDR3 has 15 residues. The trim removed 1 base at V and 4 bases at J, leaving 6 bases unmatched. CDR3 DNA sequence: TGTGCCAGCAGCCAAGCACCCTCAGGGGGCTATGGCTACACCTTC. Amino acids: CASSQAPSGGYGYTF.

The genes are TRBV7-3 and TRBJ2-3, with a weak D call TRBD2 (5 bases). The CDR3 loop spans 15 amino acids. CDR1 is SGHTA, CDR2 FQGTGA, per germline. V lost 2 bases and J lost 0, with 9 bases in between. The CDR3 spells CASSLLGGSTDTQYF. Here the CDR3 DNA reads TGTGCCAGCAGCTTACTTGGCGGGAGCACAGATACGCAGTATTTT. The whole variable domain, filled in from reference TRBV7-3 and TRBJ2-3, reads GAGVSQTPSNKVTEKGKYVELRCDPISGHTALYWYRQSLGQGPEFLIYFQGTGAADDSGLPNDRFFAVRPEGSVSTLKIQRTERGDSAVYLCASSLLGGSTDTQYFGPGTRLTVL.

The V and J genes are TRBV15 and TRBJ1-1; D gene uncertain. The CDR3 loop spans 14 amino acids. Germline V CDR1 and CDR2: LNHNV, YYDKDF (reference sequence). V was pared by 1 base and J by 8 bases, with 14 bases between. The CDR3 spells CATSRAGRREEAFF. The CDR3 coding sequence is TGTGCCACCAGCAGAGCCGGACGGAGGGAAGAAGCTTTCTTT.

The chain has TRBV4-3 and TRBJ1-4; D not certain. V lost 2 bases and J lost 7, with 8 bases in between. The CDR3 extends over 13 amino acids. Germline values: CDR1 LGHNA, CDR2 YSLEER. The CDR3 sequence: CASSQLAGEKLFF. The DNA of the CDR3 is TGCGCCAGCAGCCAACTGGCAGGTGAAAAACTGTTTTTT.

This sequence joins TRBV6-6 and TRBJ2-3; D may be TRBD2 (7 bases). Per germline, CDR1 MNHNY and CDR2 SVGAGI (reference sequence). The V gene lost 6 bases and the J gene lost 2 bases, with 27 bases spanning the gap. The CDR3 sequence is 19 residues long. The CDR3 protein is CASSRYLSPGGHSTDTQYF. CDR3 in DNA: TGTGCCAGCAGCCGCTATCTCTCTCCGGGGGGCCATTCCACAGATACGCAGTATTTT.

A word on this clonotype: At one end, the junction sequence differs from germline, possibly due to a read error. The chain is built from TRBV11-2 and TRBJ2-3, with D maybe TRBD1 (6 bases). Germline CDR1 is SGHAT and CDR2 is FQNNGV. This CDR3 comprises 14 residues. Here the CDR3 DNA reads TGTGCCAGAAGCTTAGACAGGTCTTCAGATACGCAGTATTTT. Its protein is CARSLDRSSDTQYF.

This clonotype was counted only a few times. This chain links TRBV6-2 or TRBV6-3 with TRBJ1-2; 8 bases agree with TRBD1. Germline CDR1 and CDR2: MNHEY and SVGEGT. The CDR3 consists of 15 residues. Germline trimming cut 5 bases from V and 1 base from J; bases unmatched to any gene: 6. Written as DNA, the CDR3 is TGTGCCAGCAGTCCCCTGGACAGGGATAACTATGGCTACACCTTC. It specifies CASSPLDRDNYGYTF.

V gene TRBV29-1 combines with J gene TRBJ1-2, with D uncertain. CDR1 is SQVTM, CDR2 ANQGSEA, per germline. The CDR3 has 13 amino acids. In nucleotides, the CDR3 is TGCAGTGTTATAGGGTCGGCTAACTATGGCTACACCTTC. It yields the protein CSVIGSANYGYTF.